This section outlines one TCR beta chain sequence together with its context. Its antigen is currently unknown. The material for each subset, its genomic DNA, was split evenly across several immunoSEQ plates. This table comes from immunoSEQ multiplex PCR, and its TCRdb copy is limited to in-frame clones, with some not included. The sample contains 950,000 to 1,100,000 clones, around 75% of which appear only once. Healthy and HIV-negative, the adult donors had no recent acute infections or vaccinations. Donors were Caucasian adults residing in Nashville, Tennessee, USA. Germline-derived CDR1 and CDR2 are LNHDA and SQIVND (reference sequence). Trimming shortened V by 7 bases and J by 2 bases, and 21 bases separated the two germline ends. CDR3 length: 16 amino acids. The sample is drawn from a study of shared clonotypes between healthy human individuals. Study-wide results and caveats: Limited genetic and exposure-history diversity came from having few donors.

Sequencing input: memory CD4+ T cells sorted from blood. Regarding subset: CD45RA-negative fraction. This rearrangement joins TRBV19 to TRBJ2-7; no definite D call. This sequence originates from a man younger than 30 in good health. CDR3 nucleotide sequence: TGTGCCAGTACCACTCCCGGGCACTCACCGACCTACGAGCAGTACTTC. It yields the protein CASTTPGHSPTYEQYF. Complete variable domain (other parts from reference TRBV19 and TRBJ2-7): DGGITQSPKYLFRKEGQNVTLSCEQNLNHDAMYWYRQDPGQGLRLIYYSQIVNDFQKGDIAEGYSVSREKKESFPLTVTSAQKNPTAFYLCASTTPGHSPTYEQYFGPGTRLTVT.